This entry lists 28 T cell receptor beta chains sequenced from one sample in a study of blood T cell repertoires in COVID-19. The data were produced by immunoSEQ multiplex PCR, yet TCRdb's version contains in-frame clones alone and is incomplete. The data hold about 210,000 clones, with around four fifths observed a single time. What was sequenced was peripheral blood. Source of these receptors: a woman between 35 and 50 years old with active or convalescent COVID-19.

The V gene is TRBV7-2, the J gene TRBJ1-5; 11 bases map to TRBD1. The CDR3 loop spans 14 amino acids. V was pared by 2 bases and J by 9 bases, with 3 bases of the junction left unmatched. Germline values: CDR1 SGHTA, CDR2 FQGNSA. The CDR3 DNA sequence: TGTGCCAGCAGCTTATTAGGACAGGGGGCGCCCCAGCATTTT. It codes for CASSLLGQGAPQHF.

This chain links TRBV5-8 with TRBJ2-5, with 10 bases fitting TRBD1. The germline V gene encodes CDR1 SGHTS and CDR2 YDEGEE. V was clipped by 2 bases and J by 5 bases; unmatched bases: 3. This CDR3 is built from 14 residues. The CDR3 region is CASSFRDRGETQYF. In nucleotides, the CDR3 is TGTGCCAGCAGCTTCCGGGACAGGGGTGAGACCCAGTACTTC.

The rearrangement uses TRBV5-1 and TRBJ1-6, with 9 bases fitting TRBD1. With V trimmed by 5 bases and J by 8 bases, 2 bases remained unmatched. Germline V gene sequence: CDR1 SGHRS, CDR2 YFSETQ. This CDR3 is 13 amino acids long. The CDR3 DNA reads TGCGCCAGCAGGCGGACAGGGGATTCACCCCTCCACTTT. It codes for CASRRTGDSPLHF.

The chain employs TRBV28 and TRBJ1-5, with D possibly being TRBD1 (6 bases). V was shortened by 6 bases and J by 7 bases, with 19 bases between the two germline ends. CDR3 size: 15 residues. Per germline, CDR1 MDHEN and CDR2 SYDVKM. CDR3 amino acids: CASSRTGKRRQPQHF. CDR3 bases: TGTGCCAGCAGCCGTACAGGGAAGAGGAGACAGCCCCAGCATTTT.

The chain combines TRBV7-9 with TRBJ2-7; 7 bases fit TRBD1. This CDR3 region has 11 residues. V was clipped by 2 bases and J by 12 bases; unmatched bases: 4. The germline gives CDR1 SEHNR, CDR2 FQNEAQ (reference sequence). Written as DNA, the CDR3 is TGTGCCAGCAGCTTAACGGGACAGACGTACTTC. As protein: CASSLTGQTYF.

The V call is TRBV7-9, the J call TRBJ1-2; 7 bases are a match to TRBD1. This CDR3 has 12 amino acids. J gave up 7 bases and V 5 bases, and 4 bases lay outside the gene matches. CDR1 SEHNR and CDR2 FQNEAQ come from the germline V gene (reference sequence). In nucleotides, the CDR3 is TGTGCCAGCAGCCCCGACAGGGCTGGCTACACCTTC. As protein: CASSPDRAGYTF.

The chain carries TRBV3-1 (or the pseudogene TRBV3-2) and TRBJ1-5; the D is unclear. The CDR3 has 13 residues. Germline V gives CDR1 LGHDT, CDR2 YNNKEL (reference sequence). V was clipped by 0 bases and J by 10 bases, with 10 bases between them. CDR3 amino acids: CASSQDGRLPQHF. Here the CDR3 DNA reads TGTGCCAGCAGCCAAGATGGGAGGTTACCCCAGCATTTT.

The chain employs TRBV28 and TRBJ2-3; D possibly corresponds to TRBD2 (6 bases). The CDR3 totals 16 residues. V lost 5 bases to trimming and J lost 1 base, with 16 bases between them. Per germline, CDR1 MDHEN and CDR2 SYDVKM. The CDR3 bases are TGTGCCAGCAGTCCCGAGACTAGGCGCGGCACAGATACGCAGTATTTT. It translates to CASSPETRRGTDTQYF.

In its sample, this clone was seen a few times. V usage is TRBV6-1 and J usage is TRBJ2-5; TRBD1 aligns across 7 bases. The V and J ends lost 3 bases and 9 bases, in that order; junction bases with no gene match: 16. The germline V gene has CDR1 MNHNS and CDR2 SASEGT. The CDR3 is 16 amino acids. DNA of the CDR3: TGTGCCAGCAGTGATGTTGGGGCAGGGGGTACTCGAGCCCAGTACTTC. Encoded protein: CASSDVGAGGTRAQYF.

The rearrangement links TRBV20-1 to TRBJ2-3; 15 nucleotides match TRBD2. CDR3 size: 18 residues. Losses at the gene ends were 3 bases for V and 0 bases for J; bases not matched to a gene: 7. Germline assignment: CDR1 DFQATT and CDR2 SNEGSKA (reference sequence). The CDR3 DNA follows: TGCAGTGCTAGTATCCCGGGACTAGCGGGAGGAAGCACAGATACGCAGTATTTT. As protein: CSASIPGLAGGSTDTQYF.

The V gene is TRBV14, the J gene TRBJ2-5; D may be TRBD2 (6 bases). The CDR3 has 13 amino acids. Trimming shortened V by 7 bases and J by 3 bases, and 12 bases separated the two germline ends. The germline V gene encodes CDR1 SGHDN and CDR2 FVKESK. CDR3 in amino acids: CASNPGGEETQYF. In DNA form, the CDR3 reads TGTGCCAGCAACCCTGGAGGGGAAGAGACCCAGTACTTC. Based on the CDR3 plus reference TRBV14 and TRBJ2-5, the full variable domain is EAGVTQFPSHSVIEKGQTVTLRCDPISGHDNLYWYRRVMGKEIKFLLHFVKESKQDESGMPNNRFLAERTGGTYSTLKVQPAELEDSGVYFCASNPGGEETQYFGPGTRLLVL.

The chain couples TRBV20-1 to TRBJ1-6; D may be TRBD1 (5 bases). The germline V and J ends were trimmed by 3 bases and 0 bases, with 18 bases remaining between them. Germline assignment: CDR1 DFQATT and CDR2 SNEGSKA (reference sequence). This CDR3 is 18 amino acids long. In nucleotides, the CDR3 is TGCAGTGCTAGTCGTTACAGGAGGGGCAGCTCCTATAATTCACCCCTCCACTTT. This gives the protein CSASRYRRGSSYNSPLHF.

The rearrangement joins TRBV28 to TRBJ1-2; a weak D match, TRBD1 (5 bases). CDR3 size: 16 residues. CDR1 is MDHEN, CDR2 SYDVKM, per germline. V shed 7 bases and J shed 4 bases, with 22 bases lying between them. CDR3 protein: CASIEWGREDLYGYTF. The CDR3 DNA reads as TGTGCCAGCATCGAATGGGGCAGGGAGGATCTCTATGGCTACACCTTC.

This clone was detected only a few times. Other DNA variants within this sample encode the same CDR3. J is TRBJ1-1 and V is TRBV6-5; tentatively, D is TRBD1 (5 bases). Germline CDR1 and CDR2: MNHEY and SVGAGI. The ends were cut back, 2 bases at V and 1 base at J, with 11 bases in the middle. This CDR3 spans 15 amino acids. CDR3 loop: CASSYGGAGNTEAFF. The CDR3 nucleotides are TGTGCCAGCAGTTACGGAGGGGCGGGGAACACTGAAGCTTTCTTT.

This CDR3 reads CASSQPAGDRVPYSNQPQHF. In nucleotides, the CDR3 is TGCGCCAGCAGCCAGCCGGCCGGGGACAGGGTCCCCTATAGCAATCAGCCCCAGCATTTT. V is TRBV4-1 and J is TRBJ1-5, with 9 bases fitting TRBD1. The CDR3 consists of 20 residues. Germline loops: CDR1 MGHRA, CDR2 YSYEKL. V lost 3 bases and J lost 0; bases outside the gene matches: 15.

This clone was seen only once. The rearrangement uses TRBV6-6 and TRBJ2-3; possibly TRBD2 for D (5 bases). CDR1 is MNHNY and CDR2 is SVGAGI in the germline V gene (reference sequence). Trimming removed 4 bases from V and 8 bases from J, with 22 bases in between. The CDR3 totals 16 residues. CDR3 region: CASSSRLAGASGTQYF. The CDR3 DNA reads TGTGCCAGCAGTTCCCGCCTGGCGGGCGCTTCAGGTACGCAGTATTTT.

With regard to this clone: A clone one base away is much larger, so this may be a read error. The chain carries TRBV27 and TRBJ2-7, with TRBD1 as a possible D gene (5 bases). The CDR3 length is 14 residues. The V end lost 1 base, the J end lost 3 bases, and 10 bases lay between the germline ends. Germline-derived CDR1 and CDR2 are MNHEY and SMNVEV (reference sequence). CDR3 nucleotide sequence: TGTGCCAGCAGTTTATACGGCAGGGACTACGAGCAGTACTTC. Residues: CASSLYGRDYEQYF.

The chain couples TRBV24-1 to TRBJ2-3, with TRBD2 identical over 12 bases. Germline trimming cut 9 bases from V and 4 bases from J; bases unmatched to any gene: 10. Looked up from germline, CDR1 is KGHDR and CDR2 is SFDVKD. This CDR3 is built from 16 residues. DNA of the CDR3: TGTGCCACCGGGGGCTGGCTAGCGGGAGGGTCAGATACGCAGTATTTT. It translates to CATGGWLAGGSDTQYF.

The chain has TRBV18 and TRBJ1-1; perhaps TRBD1 as D (5 bases). The CDR3 spans 16 residues. V was clipped by 4 bases and J by 0 bases, with 15 bases between them. Germline lookup yields CDR1 KGHSH and CDR2 LQKENI. The CDR3 spells CASSQAGLGMNTEAFF. In nucleotides, the CDR3 is TGTGCCAGCTCACAGGCAGGGCTGGGGATGAACACTGAAGCTTTCTTT.

The V call is TRBV5-1, the J call TRBJ1-2; 7 positions match TRBD1. V was clipped by 0 bases and J by 4 bases; unmatched bases: 12. The CDR3 is 17 amino acids. Germline V lookup: CDR1 SGHRS, CDR2 YFSETQ. In nucleotides, the CDR3 is TGCGCCAGCAGCTTGGTTCCGGGGACAGCGAGCTTCTATGGCTACACCTTC. Residues: CASSLVPGTASFYGYTF.

The gene calls are TRBV27 and TRBJ2-1; 12 bases map to TRBD2. This CDR3 spans 15 amino acids. The ends lost 1 base at V and 5 bases at J; junction bases unmatched: 0. Germline CDR1 is MNHEY and CDR2 is SMNVEV (reference sequence). The CDR3, as DNA: TGTGCCAGCAGTTTATGGACTAGCGGGAACAATGAGCAGTTCTTC. Protein: CASSLWTSGNNEQFF.

This sequence joins TRBV10-3 and TRBJ1-5; perhaps TRBD1 as D (5 bases). Trimming removed 3 bases at V and 7 bases at J, with 10 bases between. CDR3 length: 13 amino acids. Looked up from germline, CDR1 is ENHRY and CDR2 is SYGVKD. CDR3 amino acids: CAISDPRAQPQHF. CDR3 coding DNA: TGTGCCATCAGTGACCCCAGGGCACAGCCCCAGCATTTT.

This clone has just a few counts. The chain carries TRBV5-1 and TRBJ1-1; D call uncertain. This CDR3 region has 13 residues. Deletions cut 8 bases from V and 1 base from J, with 12 bases between. Germline loops: CDR1 SGHRS, CDR2 YFSETQ. The CDR3 protein is CARVAGWNTEAFF. CDR3 coding DNA: TGCGCCAGGGTCGCCGGTTGGAACACTGAAGCTTTCTTT.

V gene TRBV24-1 combines with J gene TRBJ1-2, with a tentative D call TRBD1 (6 bases). Germline lookup yields CDR1 KGHDR and CDR2 SFDVKD. Trimming cost V 2 bases and J 6 bases, with 18 bases left between them. CDR3 length: 16 residues. CDR3 sequence (DNA): TGTGCCACCAGTGATTCCCGGAGGGGGGGCAGAGATGGCTACACCTTC. Its translation is CATSDSRRGGRDGYTF.

The chain combines TRBV27 with TRBJ2-1; 9 nucleotides match TRBD1. From germline, CDR1 is MNHEY and CDR2 SMNVEV (reference sequence). J was trimmed by 9 bases and V by 5 bases; bases with no gene match: 8. The CDR3 runs 14 residues. The CDR3 sequence: CASSPTGTGFEQFF. CDR3 sequence (DNA): TGTGCCAGCAGTCCTACCGGGACAGGGTTTGAGCAGTTCTTC.

This clone was counted a single time. The chain is built from TRBV18 and TRBJ2-3; the match to TRBD2 covers 12 bases. The CDR3 consists of 16 residues. J gave up 9 bases and V 0 bases, and 7 bases lay outside the gene matches. Germline V gives CDR1 KGHSH, CDR2 LQKENI. The CDR3 DNA is TGTGCCAGCTCACCACCGGGGACTAGCGGGTTAGGGACGCAGTATTTT. It encodes CASSPPGTSGLGTQYF.

The V call is TRBV29-1, the J call TRBJ1-1, with D unclear. The V end lost 7 bases, the J end lost 0 bases, and 18 bases lay between the germline ends. The CDR3 extends over 15 amino acids. The V gene's germline CDR1 is SQVTM and CDR2 ANQGSEA. The CDR3 bases are TGCAGCGCAGGTTCGGGAGGGCCCCTGAACACTGAAGCTTTCTTT. This encodes CSAGSGGPLNTEAFF.

This chain links TRBV5-1 with TRBJ2-4; 13 positions match TRBD2. This CDR3 spans 17 amino acids. J lost 1 base, V lost 3 bases, and 4 bases had no gene match. Germline values: CDR1 SGHRS, CDR2 YFSETQ. CDR3 sequence: CASSSWGLAGAKNIQYF. DNA for the CDR3: TGCGCCAGCAGCTCATGGGGACTAGCGGGGGCCAAAAACATTCAGTACTTC.